The clone carrying this T cell receptor beta chain turned up a few times. Other DNA sequences in this sample translate to the same CDR3. This CDR3 is built from 15 residues. Germline lookup yields CDR1 SGHRS and CDR2 YFSETQ. Trimming left V 4 bases short and J 0 bases short, with 10 bases between. This sample stems from a study of blood T cell repertoires in COVID-19. Study summary: Acute-phase and convalescent COVID-19 samples originated in the United States, Italy and Spain. In each case, the material was cDNA or gDNA derived from T cells, B-cell-depleted T cells, or PBMCs.

Original processing notes: Estimation of nucleated cell counts was performed using reference gene primer amplification. Clones were read by immunoSEQ multiplex PCR, and TCRdb kept only the in-frame ones, dropping some. V and J calls and clone size are as listed in that table; D and trimming were resolved from the DNA. The sample shows about 130,000 clones, about 86% of them seen only once. Each participant's cohort was designated according to participant-reported clinical history. The sequenced material came from PBMCs or T cells enriched from blood (not recorded which). The rearrangement links TRBV5-1 to TRBJ2-2, with D hard to call. This sequence was found in a man aged 40-49 years with acute COVID-19. The CDR3 sequence is CASSPRGPNTGELFF. CDR3 bases: TGCGCCAGCAGCCCCCGTGGGCCGAACACCGGGGAGCTGTTTTTT.